This TCR beta chain was captured in a study of breast tumors, draining lymph nodes, adjacent tissues. Findings of the study overall: Tumor TCR diversity was below lymph nodes but above nontumor tissue.

TCRdb used MiXCR to reprocess the multiplex PCR reads, holding one entry per CDR3 protein. The sample carries about 140,000 distinct CDR3 sequences, around a third recorded once. Breast cancer patients provided tissue from their axillary draining lymph nodes. This clonotype has only a few counts. The antigen is undetermined. This may be a read error: a much more frequent sequence differs by one nucleotide. The sample consisted of axillary lymph node tissue. This receptor was taken from a female donor with breast cancer. Some clones in this sample may be carry-over from other donors' samples.

The CDR3 is CASGSSGGGYEQFF. DNA for the CDR3: TGTGCCAGCGGCTCTAGCGGGGGGGGTTATGAGCAGTTCTTC. V and J are TRBV7-6 and TRBJ2-1; 12 bases are a match to TRBD2. The germline V gene has CDR1 SGHVS and CDR2 FNYEAQ. The junction had 7 bases not matched to a gene; V was cut back by 8 bases and J by 8 bases. The CDR3 spans 14 residues.